This passage covers 9 T cell receptor beta chains from one sample sequenced in a study of T-cell reconstitution after alpha-beta-depleted transplantation in children. Using unique molecular identifiers, the investigators prepared the TCRbeta library. TCRdb ran MiXCR on the PCR reads and lists one entry per CDR3 protein. This sample carries 530,000 or so distinct CDR3 sequences, more than 20% of them seen once, and the ten largest clones take about a third. The sequenced sample was PBMCs, obtained before TCRalphabeta/CD19-depleted stem cell transplant. The receptors stem from a boy under two years old with Wiskott-Aldrich syndrome, due to receive a stem cell transplant.

The chain joins TRBV27 to TRBJ2-1; 11 bases agree with TRBD2. V gave up 3 bases and J gave up 6 bases; unmatched junction bases: 7. This CDR3 region has 16 residues. Germline V gene lookup returns CDR1 MNHEY and CDR2 SMNVEV (reference sequence). CDR3 sequence (DNA): TGTGCCAGCAGTTTCTTGACTAGCGGGGTACTCAATGAGCAGTTCTTC. Its translation is CASSFLTSGVLNEQFF.

The sample holds a few counts of this clonotype. The chain combines TRBV5-1 with TRBJ2-1, with 7 bases aligning to TRBD2. CDR1 and CDR2 (germline): SGHRS, YFSETQ. This CDR3 is built from 16 residues. V lost 4 bases, J lost 0 bases, and 7 bases stayed unmatched. CDR3 nucleotide sequence: TGCGCCAGCAGCCAACTAGCGTTGAGCTCCTACAATGAGCAGTTCTTC. Translation: CASSQLALSSYNEQFF.

The chain has TRBV20-1 and TRBJ2-7; tentatively, D is TRBD2 (6 bases). Trimming shortened V by 3 bases and J by 4 bases, and 7 bases separated the two germline ends. This CDR3 has 11 amino acids. Germline V gives CDR1 DFQATT, CDR2 SNEGSKA (reference sequence). CDR3 sequence reads: CSASGGYEQYF. CDR3 DNA sequence: TGCAGTGCTAGTGGGGGGTACGAGCAGTACTTC.

J is TRBJ1-1 and V is TRBV11-2, with D unresolved. The CDR3 consists of 14 residues. Between the trimmed V and J ends, which lost 2 bases and 6 bases, there was a span of 13 bases. Looked up from germline, CDR1 is SGHAT and CDR2 is FQNNGV. The CDR3 spells CASSLWGTTAEAFF. DNA for the CDR3: TGTGCCAGCAGCTTATGGGGTACAACTGCTGAAGCTTTCTTT.

This clonotype was found a few times. The chain is built from TRBV15 and TRBJ2-5; D ambiguous. The V end lost 0 bases, the J end lost 0 bases, and 8 bases lay between the germline ends. Germline CDR1 LNHNV, CDR2 YYDKDF (reference sequence). The CDR3 has 15 residues. CDR3 bases: TGTGCCACCAGCAGAGAGGACGGCTACCAAGAGACCCAGTACTTC. Translated: CATSREDGYQETQYF.

There are a few counts of this clonotype. The chain links TRBV6-1 to TRBJ2-2; 10 bases map to TRBD2. The trim removed 2 bases at V and 4 bases at J, leaving 1 base unmatched. The CDR3 is made up of 15 amino acids. Germline V gene sequence: CDR1 MNHNS, CDR2 SASEGT. The CDR3 coding sequence is TGTGCCAGCAGTGAACTAGCGGGAGTCACCGGGGAGCTGTTTTTT. Translation gives CASSELAGVTGELFF.

The genes are TRBV5-1 and TRBJ2-1; D possibly corresponds to TRBD1 (7 bases). The CDR3 has 14 amino acids. From germline, CDR1 is SGHRS and CDR2 YFSETQ. V lost 4 bases, J lost 4 bases, and 12 bases lay in between. CDR3 in DNA: TGCGCCAGCAGCCAGGGGGAGGCTTACAATGAGCAGTTCTTC. Its protein is CASSQGEAYNEQFF.

This clonotype was counted between two and nine times. The chain employs TRBV12-3 or TRBV12-4 and TRBJ2-5; D unresolved. The CDR3 is made up of 11 amino acids. V gave up 6 bases and J gave up 5 bases, with 7 bases separating them. The CDR3 DNA reads as TGTGCCAGCAGAACAAAGGAGACCCAGTACTTC. Amino acids: CASRTKETQYF.

In this sample, this clonotype turned up a few times. The rearrangement uses TRBV29-1 and TRBJ2-3; 8 bases agree with TRBD1. In germline, CDR1 is SQVTM, CDR2 ANQGSEA. J gave up 3 bases and V 1 base, and 12 bases lay outside the gene matches. This CDR3 is built from 17 residues. CDR3 DNA: TGCAGCGTTGAAGTGAGCCGGACAGGGTCTTATACAGATACGCAGTATTTT. Its protein product is CSVEVSRTGSYTDTQYF.